This T cell receptor (beta chain) was retrieved from a study of cytomegalovirus exposure and HLA in healthy donors. The donors (healthy individuals) were bone marrow donors. Only one count was recorded for this clone. Its antigen remains unknown. PCR primers comprised 60 Vbeta and 13 Jbeta primers. Here immunoSEQ multiplex PCR was the method, and the copy in TCRdb shows in-frame clones only, minus some. The profile shows fewer than 120,000 clones, approximately 86% of them singletons. Germline CDR1 is SGHVS and CDR2 is FNYEAQ. Trimming took 1 base from V and 5 from J; bases not matched to a gene: 3. The CDR3 covers 14 residues. Overall study results and limits: Despite most TCR sequences being rare, some public TCRs occurred in many donors. Previously analyzed data showed that most TCR beta V segments were productive at a frequency of about 87% or about 30%.

This sequence originates from a man aged 35 to 55 in good health and CMV-seronegative. Sequences were obtained from PBMCs. The chain is built from TRBV7-6 and TRBJ1-1; 8 bases fit TRBD1. The CDR3 sequence: CASSLVQGDTEAFF. The CDR3 coding sequence is TGTGCCAGCAGCTTAGTACAGGGGGATACTGAAGCTTTCTTT. The full variable domain, in which reference TRBV7-6 and TRBJ1-1 provide the parts outside the CDR3, is GAGVSQSPRYKVTKRGQDVALRCDPISGHVSLYWYRQALGQGPEFLTYFNYEAQQDKSGLPNDRFSAERPEGSISTLTIQRTEQRDSAMYRCASSLVQGDTEAFFGQGTRLTVV.